Listed here is a single T cell receptor (beta chain). Expressed TCRB transcripts were sequenced because the isolated RNA had all been reverse transcribed beforehand. Measured with immunoSEQ multiplex PCR; TCRdb has only the in-frame clones, and not every one. The sample includes 300,000 to 400,000 clones, less than 9.5% of them seen just once. This sample is part of a study of beta chain features in type 1 diabetes. With V trimmed by 5 bases and J by 4 bases, 10 bases remained unmatched. There are 16 residues in the CDR3. Germline V CDR1 and CDR2: KGHSH, LQKENI. Input material: central memory CD4+ T cells from blood. The TCR comes from a woman under 30 in good health. The chain has TRBV18 and TRBJ1-1; TRBD1 aligns across 10 bases. The CDR3 DNA reads as TGTGCCAGCTCAGTGACCGGGACAGGGGCTGGCACTGAAGCTTTCTTT. Translating gives CASSVTGTGAGTEAFF.